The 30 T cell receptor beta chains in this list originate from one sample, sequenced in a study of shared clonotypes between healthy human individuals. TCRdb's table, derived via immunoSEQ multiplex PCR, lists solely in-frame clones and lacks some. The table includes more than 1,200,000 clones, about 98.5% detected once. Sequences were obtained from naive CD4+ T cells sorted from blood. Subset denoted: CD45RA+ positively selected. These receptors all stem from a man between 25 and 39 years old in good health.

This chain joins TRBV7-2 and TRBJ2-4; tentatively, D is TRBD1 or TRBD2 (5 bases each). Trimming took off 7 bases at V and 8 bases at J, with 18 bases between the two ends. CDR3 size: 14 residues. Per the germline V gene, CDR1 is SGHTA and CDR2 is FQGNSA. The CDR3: CASTPRGARDIQYF. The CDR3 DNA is TGTGCCAGCACCCCCCGAGGGGCCCGGGACATTCAGTACTTC.

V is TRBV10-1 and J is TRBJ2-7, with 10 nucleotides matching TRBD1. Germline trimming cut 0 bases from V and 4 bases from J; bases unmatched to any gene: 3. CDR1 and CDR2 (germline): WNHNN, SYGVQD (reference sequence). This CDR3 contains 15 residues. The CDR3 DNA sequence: TGCGCCAGCAGTGAGTCCGGGGGACAGGGGTACGAGCAGTACTTC. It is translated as CASSESGGQGYEQYF.

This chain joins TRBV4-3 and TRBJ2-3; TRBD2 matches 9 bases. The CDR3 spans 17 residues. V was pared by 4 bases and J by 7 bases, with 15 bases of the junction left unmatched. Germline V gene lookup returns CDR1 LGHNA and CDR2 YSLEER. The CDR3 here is CASSPEPSGEGRNTQYF. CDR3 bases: TGCGCCAGCAGCCCGGAGCCTAGCGGGGAGGGCAGGAATACGCAGTATTTT.

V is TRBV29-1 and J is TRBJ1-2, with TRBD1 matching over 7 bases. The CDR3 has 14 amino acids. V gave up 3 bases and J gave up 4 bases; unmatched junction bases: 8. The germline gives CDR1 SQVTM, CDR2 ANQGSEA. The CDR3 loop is CSVDKGQSLYGYTF. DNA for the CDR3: TGCAGCGTTGATAAGGGACAGTCCCTCTATGGCTACACCTTC.

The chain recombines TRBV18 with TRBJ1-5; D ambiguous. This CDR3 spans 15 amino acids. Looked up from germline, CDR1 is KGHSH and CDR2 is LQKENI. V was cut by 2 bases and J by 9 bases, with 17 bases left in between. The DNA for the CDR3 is TGTGCCAGCTCACCAGGGGATGCTCGGCGGGGGCCCCAGCATTTT. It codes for CASSPGDARRGPQHF.

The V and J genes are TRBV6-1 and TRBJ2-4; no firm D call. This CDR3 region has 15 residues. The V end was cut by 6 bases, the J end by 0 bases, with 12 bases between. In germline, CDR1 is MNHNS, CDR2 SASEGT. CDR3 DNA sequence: TGTGCCAGCAGCTCTACCGAACTAGCCAAAAACATTCAGTACTTC. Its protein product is CASSSTELAKNIQYF.

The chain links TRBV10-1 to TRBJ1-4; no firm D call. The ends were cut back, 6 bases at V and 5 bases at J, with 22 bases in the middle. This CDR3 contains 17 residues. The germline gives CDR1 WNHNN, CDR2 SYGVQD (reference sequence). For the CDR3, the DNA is TGCGCCAGCAGGACACCCATATATAGGGCGGGGAATGAAAAACTGTTTTTT. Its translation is CASRTPIYRAGNEKLFF.

For the CDR3, the DNA is TGCGCCAGCAGCTCCCACGAGGGTGAAAAACTGTTTTTT. Amino acids: CASSSHEGEKLFF. The rearrangement uses TRBV5-1 and TRBJ1-4; D call uncertain. Looked up from germline, CDR1 is SGHRS and CDR2 is YFSETQ. The CDR3 has 13 amino acids. Trimming stripped 3 bases from V and 7 bases from J, with 10 bases between.

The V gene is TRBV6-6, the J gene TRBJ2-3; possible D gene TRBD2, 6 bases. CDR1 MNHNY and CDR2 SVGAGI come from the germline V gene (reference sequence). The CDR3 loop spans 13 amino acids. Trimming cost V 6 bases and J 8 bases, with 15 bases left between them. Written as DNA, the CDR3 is TGTGCCAGCAGCCCCGAGGGAGGCCTTACGCAGTATTTT. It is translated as CASSPEGGLTQYF.

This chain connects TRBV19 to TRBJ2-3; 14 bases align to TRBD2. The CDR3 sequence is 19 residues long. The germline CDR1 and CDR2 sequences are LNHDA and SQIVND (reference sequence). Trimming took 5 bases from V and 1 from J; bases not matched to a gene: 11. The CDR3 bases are TGTGCCAGTAGTCTTTCCCGACTAGCGGGAGGGCCGGGCACAGATACGCAGTATTTT. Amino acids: CASSLSRLAGGPGTDTQYF.

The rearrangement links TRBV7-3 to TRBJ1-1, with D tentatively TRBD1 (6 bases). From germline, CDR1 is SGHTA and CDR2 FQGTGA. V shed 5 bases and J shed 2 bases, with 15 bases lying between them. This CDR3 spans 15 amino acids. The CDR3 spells CASSPTGGANTEAFF. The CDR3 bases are TGTGCCAGCAGCCCGACGGGGGGCGCAAACACTGAAGCTTTCTTT. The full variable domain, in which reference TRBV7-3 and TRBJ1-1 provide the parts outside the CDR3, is GAGVSQTPSNKVTEKGKYVELRCDPISGHTALYWYRQSLGQGPEFLIYFQGTGAADDSGLPNDRFFAVRPEGSVSTLKIQRTERGDSAVYLCASSPTGGANTEAFFGQGTRLTVV.

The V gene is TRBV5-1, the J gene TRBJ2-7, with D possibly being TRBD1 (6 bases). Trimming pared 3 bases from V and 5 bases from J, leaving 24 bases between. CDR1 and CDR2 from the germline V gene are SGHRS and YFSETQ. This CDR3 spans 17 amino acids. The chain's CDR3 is CASSSPGGQWGRNEQYF. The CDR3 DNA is TGCGCCAGCAGCTCTCCAGGCGGCCAGTGGGGGCGTAACGAGCAGTACTTC. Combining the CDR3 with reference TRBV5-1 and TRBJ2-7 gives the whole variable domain KAGVTQTPRYLIKTRGQQVTLSCSPISGHRSVSWYQQTPGQGLQFLFEYFSETQRNKGNFPGRFSGRQFSNSRSEMNVSTLELGDSALYLCASSSPGGQWGRNEQYFGPGTRLTVT.

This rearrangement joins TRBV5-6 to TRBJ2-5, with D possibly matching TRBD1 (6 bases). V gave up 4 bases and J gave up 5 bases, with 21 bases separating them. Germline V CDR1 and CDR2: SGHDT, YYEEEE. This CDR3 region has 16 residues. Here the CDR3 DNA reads TGTGCCAGCAGCCCTCTGCTCCGGGCTACAGGGGAGACCCAGTACTTC. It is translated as CASSPLLRATGETQYF.

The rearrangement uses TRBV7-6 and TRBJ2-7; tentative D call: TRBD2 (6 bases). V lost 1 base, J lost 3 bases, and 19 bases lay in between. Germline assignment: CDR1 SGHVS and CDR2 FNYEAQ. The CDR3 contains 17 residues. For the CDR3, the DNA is TGTGCCAGCAGCTTAGAGGGGAGGAACAGGTGGGGCTACGAGCAGTACTTC. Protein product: CASSLEGRNRWGYEQYF.

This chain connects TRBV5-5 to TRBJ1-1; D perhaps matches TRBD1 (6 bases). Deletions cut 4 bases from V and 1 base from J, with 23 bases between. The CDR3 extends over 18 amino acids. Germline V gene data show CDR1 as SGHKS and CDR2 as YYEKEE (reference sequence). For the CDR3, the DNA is TGTGCCAGCAGCCGGTCCCCGCAGGGAAAGGGGGGGAACACTGAAGCTTTCTTT. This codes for CASSRSPQGKGGNTEAFF.

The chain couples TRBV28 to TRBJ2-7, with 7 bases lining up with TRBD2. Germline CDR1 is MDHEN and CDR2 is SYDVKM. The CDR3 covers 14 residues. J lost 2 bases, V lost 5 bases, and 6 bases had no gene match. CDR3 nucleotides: TGTGCCAGCAGTCCACCGGGACTACCCTACGAGCAGTACTTC. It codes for CASSPPGLPYEQYF.

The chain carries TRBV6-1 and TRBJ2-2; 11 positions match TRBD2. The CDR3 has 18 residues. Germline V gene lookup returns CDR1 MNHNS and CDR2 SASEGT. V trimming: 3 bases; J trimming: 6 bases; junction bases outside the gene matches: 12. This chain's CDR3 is CASSELASGGLTPGELFF. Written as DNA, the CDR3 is TGTGCCAGCAGTGAGTTGGCTAGCGGGGGGTTAACGCCCGGGGAGCTGTTTTTT.

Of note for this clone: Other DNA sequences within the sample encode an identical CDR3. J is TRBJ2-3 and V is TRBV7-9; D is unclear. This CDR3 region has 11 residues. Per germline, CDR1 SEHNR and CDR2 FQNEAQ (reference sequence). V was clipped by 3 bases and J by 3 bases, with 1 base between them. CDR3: CASSLTDTQYF. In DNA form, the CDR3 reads TGTGCCAGCAGCTTGACAGATACGCAGTATTTT.

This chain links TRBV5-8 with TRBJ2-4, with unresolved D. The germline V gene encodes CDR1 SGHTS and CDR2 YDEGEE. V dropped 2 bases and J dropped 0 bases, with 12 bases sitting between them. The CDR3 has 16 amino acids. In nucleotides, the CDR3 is TGTGCCAGCAGCTTTGAACATGACCTAGCCAAAAACATTCAGTACTTC. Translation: CASSFEHDLAKNIQYF.

Written as DNA, the CDR3 is TGTGCCAGCAGCTCGAGTGGCGAGCAGTACTTC. Translated: CASSSSGEQYF. The V and J genes are TRBV7-2 and TRBJ2-7; D not resolved. Germline V gene sequence: CDR1 SGHTA, CDR2 FQGNSA. CDR3 length: 11 residues. V lost 4 bases and J 6 bases, leaving 7 bases between the germline ends.

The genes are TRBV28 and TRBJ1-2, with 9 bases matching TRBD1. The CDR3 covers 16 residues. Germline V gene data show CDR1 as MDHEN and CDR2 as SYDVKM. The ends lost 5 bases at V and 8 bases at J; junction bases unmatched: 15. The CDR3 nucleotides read TGTGCCAGCAGTGTCACCGGGACAGGGTCATCCAGGGGCTACACCTTC. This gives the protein CASSVTGTGSSRGYTF.

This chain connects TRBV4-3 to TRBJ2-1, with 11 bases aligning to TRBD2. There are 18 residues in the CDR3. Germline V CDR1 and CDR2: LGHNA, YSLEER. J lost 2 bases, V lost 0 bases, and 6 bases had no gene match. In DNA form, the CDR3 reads TGCGCCAGCAGCCAAGATCGACTAGCGGGACTGGCCTACAATGAGCAGTTCTTC. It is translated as CASSQDRLAGLAYNEQFF.

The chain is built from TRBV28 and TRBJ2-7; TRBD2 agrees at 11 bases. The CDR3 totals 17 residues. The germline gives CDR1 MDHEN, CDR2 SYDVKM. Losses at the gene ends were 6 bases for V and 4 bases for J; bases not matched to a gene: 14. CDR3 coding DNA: TGTGCCAGCAGCCTCATCCCACTAGCGGGAGAAACTTACGAGCAGTACTTC. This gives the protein CASSLIPLAGETYEQYF.

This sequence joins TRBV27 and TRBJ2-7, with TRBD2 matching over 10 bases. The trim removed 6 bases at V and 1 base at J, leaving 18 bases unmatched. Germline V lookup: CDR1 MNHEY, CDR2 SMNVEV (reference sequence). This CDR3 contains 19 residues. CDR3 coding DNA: TGTGCCAGCAGGCGAAACACCCGAACAAGGACTAGCGGTTCCTACGAGCAGTACTTC. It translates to CASRRNTRTRTSGSYEQYF.

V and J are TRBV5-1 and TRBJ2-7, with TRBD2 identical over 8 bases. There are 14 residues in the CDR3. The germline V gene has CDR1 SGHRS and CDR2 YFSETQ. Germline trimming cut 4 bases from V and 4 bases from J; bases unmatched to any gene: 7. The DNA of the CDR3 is TGCGCCAGCAGCCGCTCACGGGGGGGATACGAGCAGTACTTC. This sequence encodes CASSRSRGGYEQYF. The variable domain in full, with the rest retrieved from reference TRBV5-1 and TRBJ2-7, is KAGVTQTPRYLIKTRGQQVTLSCSPISGHRSVSWYQQTPGQGLQFLFEYFSETQRNKGNFPGRFSGRQFSNSRSEMNVSTLELGDSALYLCASSRSRGGYEQYFGPGTRLTVT.

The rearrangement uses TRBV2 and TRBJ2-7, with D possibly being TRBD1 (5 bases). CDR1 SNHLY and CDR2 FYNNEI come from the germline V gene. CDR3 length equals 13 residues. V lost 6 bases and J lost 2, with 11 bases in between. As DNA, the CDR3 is TGTGCCAGCAGGAAGGGGATTACCTACGAGCAGTACTTC. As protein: CASRKGITYEQYF.

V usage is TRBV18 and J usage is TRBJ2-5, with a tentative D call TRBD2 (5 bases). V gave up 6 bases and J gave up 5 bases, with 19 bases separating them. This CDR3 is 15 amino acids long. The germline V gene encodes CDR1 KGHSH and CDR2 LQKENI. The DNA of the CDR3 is TGTGCCAGCTCCAATGGACCCTTTTGGGAGGAGACCCAGTACTTC. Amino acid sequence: CASSNGPFWEETQYF.

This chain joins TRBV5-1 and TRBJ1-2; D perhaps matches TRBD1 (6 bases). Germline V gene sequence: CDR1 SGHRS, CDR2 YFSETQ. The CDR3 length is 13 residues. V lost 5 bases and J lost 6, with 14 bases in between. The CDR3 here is CASREQGTDGYTF. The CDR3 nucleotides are TGCGCCAGCAGGGAGCAGGGGACGGATGGCTACACCTTC.

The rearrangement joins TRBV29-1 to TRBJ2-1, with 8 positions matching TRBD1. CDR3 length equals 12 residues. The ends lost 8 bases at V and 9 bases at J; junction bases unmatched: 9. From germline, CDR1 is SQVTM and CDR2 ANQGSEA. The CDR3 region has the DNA TGCAGCACGTGGACAGGGATCAGTGAGCAGTTCTTC. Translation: CSTWTGISEQFF.

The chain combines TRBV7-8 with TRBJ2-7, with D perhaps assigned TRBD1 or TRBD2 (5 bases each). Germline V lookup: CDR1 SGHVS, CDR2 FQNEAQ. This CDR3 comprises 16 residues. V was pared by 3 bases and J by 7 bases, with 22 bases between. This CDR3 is CASSFIGFGMQGEQYF. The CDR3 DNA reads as TGTGCCAGCAGCTTTATCGGCTTCGGGATGCAGGGAGAGCAGTACTTC.